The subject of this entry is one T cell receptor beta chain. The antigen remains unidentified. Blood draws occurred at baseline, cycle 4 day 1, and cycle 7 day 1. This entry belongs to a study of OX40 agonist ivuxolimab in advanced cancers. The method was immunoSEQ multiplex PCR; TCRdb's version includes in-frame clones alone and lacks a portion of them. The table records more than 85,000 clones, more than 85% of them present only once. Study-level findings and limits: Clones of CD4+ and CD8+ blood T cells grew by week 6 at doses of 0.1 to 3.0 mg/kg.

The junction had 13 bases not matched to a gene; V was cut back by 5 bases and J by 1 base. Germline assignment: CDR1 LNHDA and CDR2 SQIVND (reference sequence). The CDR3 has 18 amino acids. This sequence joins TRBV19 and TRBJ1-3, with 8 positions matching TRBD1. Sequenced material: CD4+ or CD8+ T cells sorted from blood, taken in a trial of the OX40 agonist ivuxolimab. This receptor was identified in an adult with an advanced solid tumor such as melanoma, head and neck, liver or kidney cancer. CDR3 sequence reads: CASSRTLGQGTSGNTIYF. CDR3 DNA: TGTGCCAGTAGTCGGACCCTCGGACAGGGAACTTCTGGAAACACCATATATTTT.